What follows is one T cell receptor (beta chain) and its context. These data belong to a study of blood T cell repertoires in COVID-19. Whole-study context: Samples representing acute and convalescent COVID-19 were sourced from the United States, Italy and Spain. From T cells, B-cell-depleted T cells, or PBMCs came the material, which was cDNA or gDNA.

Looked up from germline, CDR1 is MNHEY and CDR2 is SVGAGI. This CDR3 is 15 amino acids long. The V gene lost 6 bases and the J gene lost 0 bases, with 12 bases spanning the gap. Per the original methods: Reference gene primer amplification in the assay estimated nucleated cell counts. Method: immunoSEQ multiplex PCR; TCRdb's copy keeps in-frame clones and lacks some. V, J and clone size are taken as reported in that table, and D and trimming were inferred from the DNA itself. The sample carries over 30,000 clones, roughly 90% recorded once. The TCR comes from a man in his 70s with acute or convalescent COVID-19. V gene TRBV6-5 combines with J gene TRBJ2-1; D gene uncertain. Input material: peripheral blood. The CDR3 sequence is CASRPTLSSYNEQFF. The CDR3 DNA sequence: TGTGCCAGCAGGCCCACGTTGAGCTCCTACAATGAGCAGTTCTTC.